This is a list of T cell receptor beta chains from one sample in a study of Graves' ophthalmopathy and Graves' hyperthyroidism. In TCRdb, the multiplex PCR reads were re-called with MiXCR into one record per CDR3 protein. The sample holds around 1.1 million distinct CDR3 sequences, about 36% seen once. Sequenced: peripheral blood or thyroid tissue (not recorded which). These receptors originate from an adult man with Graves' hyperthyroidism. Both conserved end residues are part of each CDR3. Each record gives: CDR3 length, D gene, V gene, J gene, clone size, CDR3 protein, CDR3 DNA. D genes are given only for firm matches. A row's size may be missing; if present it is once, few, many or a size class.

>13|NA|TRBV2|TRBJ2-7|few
CASSDGGRYEQYF
TGTGCCAGCAGTGACGGGGGAAGGTACGAGCAGTACTTC
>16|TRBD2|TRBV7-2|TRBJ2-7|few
CASEPGRGSGRHEQYF
TGTGCCAGCGAGCCCGGACGGGGAAGCGGGAGACACGAGCAGTACTTC
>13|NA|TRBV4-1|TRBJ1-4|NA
CASSQVVGEKLFF
TGCGCCAGCAGCCAAGTTGTTGGTGAAAAACTGTTTTTT
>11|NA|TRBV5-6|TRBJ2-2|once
CASSSTGGLFF
TGTGCCAGCAGTTCGACCGGGGGGCTGTTTTTT
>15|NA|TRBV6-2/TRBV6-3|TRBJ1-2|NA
CASSHFVDAAYGYTF
TGTGCCAGCAGTCACTTCGTTGACGCGGCTTATGGCTACACCTTC
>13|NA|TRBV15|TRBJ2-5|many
CATKGRNVETQYF
TGTGCCACCAAAGGTCGCAATGTCGAGACCCAGTACTTC
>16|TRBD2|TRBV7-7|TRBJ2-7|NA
CASSSRLAGVYYEQYF
TGTGCCAGCAGTTCAAGACTAGCGGGAGTATACTACGAGCAGTACTTC
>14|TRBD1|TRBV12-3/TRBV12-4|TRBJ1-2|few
CASTTGQGAGGYTF
TGTGCCAGCACTACCGGACAGGGGGCTGGGGGCTACACCTTC
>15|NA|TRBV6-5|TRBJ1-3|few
CASNDPNFSGNTIYF
TGTGCCAGCAACGATCCTAACTTCTCTGGAAACACCATATATTTT
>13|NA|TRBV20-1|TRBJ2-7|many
CSAEGQRNTEQYF
TGCAGTGCTGAAGGACAGAGAAATACCGAGCAGTACTTC
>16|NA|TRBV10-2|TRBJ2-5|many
CASSYSVLGPRETQYF
TGTGCCAGCAGTTACTCGGTCCTGGGCCCGCGGGAGACCCAGTACTTC
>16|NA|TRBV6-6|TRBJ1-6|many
CASSYRSARLNSPLHF
TGTGCCAGCAGTTATCGGAGCGCCAGGCTGAATTCACCCCTCCACTTT
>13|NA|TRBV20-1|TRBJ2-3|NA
CSAPTQLEDTQYF
TGCAGTGCCCCGACACAACTCGAAGATACGCAGTATTTT
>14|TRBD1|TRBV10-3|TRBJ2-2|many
CAIQGQGETGELFF
TGTGCCATCCAGGGACAGGGTGAGACCGGGGAGCTGTTTTTT
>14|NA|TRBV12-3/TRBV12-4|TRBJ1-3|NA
CASTGRGWANTIYF
TGTGCCAGCACTGGGCGGGGTTGGGCGAACACCATATATTTT
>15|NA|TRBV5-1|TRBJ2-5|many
CASSLTLLGVETQYF
TGCGCCAGCAGCTTGACCCTGTTGGGGGTTGAGACCCAGTACTTC
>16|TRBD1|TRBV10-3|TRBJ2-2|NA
CAIRPPGQGKLGELFF
TGTGCCATCAGACCACCGGGACAGGGAAAACTCGGGGAGCTGTTTTTT
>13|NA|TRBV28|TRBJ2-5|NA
CASSFILGKTQYF
TGTGCCAGCAGTTTTATTCTGGGGAAGACCCAGTACTTC
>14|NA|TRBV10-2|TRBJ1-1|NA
CASSESNQESEAFF
TGCGCCAGCAGTGAGTCGAACCAGGAGAGTGAAGCTTTCTTT
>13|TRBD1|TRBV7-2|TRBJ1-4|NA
CASSFAGGEKLFF
TGTGCCAGCAGCTTCGCAGGGGGTGAAAAACTGTTTTTT
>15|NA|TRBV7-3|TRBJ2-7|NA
CASSSSRTLGYEQYF
TGTGCCAGCAGCTCCTCCCGGACCCTAGGCTACGAGCAGTACTTC
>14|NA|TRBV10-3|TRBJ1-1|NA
CAISGIQGDTEAFF
TGTGCCATCAGCGGAATACAGGGAGACACTGAAGCTTTCTTT
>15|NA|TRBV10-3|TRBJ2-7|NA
CAISDIRGSRYEQYF
TGTGCCATCAGTGATATAAGGGGGTCCCGCTACGAGCAGTACTTC
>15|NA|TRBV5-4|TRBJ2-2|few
CASSSQQAYTGELFF
TGTGCCAGCAGCTCCCAACAGGCCTACACCGGGGAGCTCTTTTTT
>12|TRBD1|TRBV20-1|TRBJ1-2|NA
CSATGTDYGYTF
TGCAGTGCCACCGGGACAGACTATGGCTACACCTTC
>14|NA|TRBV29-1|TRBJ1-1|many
CSVRKTAMNTEAFF
TGCAGCGTTCGAAAGACCGCCATGAACACTGAAGCTTTCTTT
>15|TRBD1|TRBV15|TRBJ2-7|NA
CATSTDRVWTGEQYF
TGTGCCACCAGCACAGACAGGGTTTGGACCGGGGAGCAGTACTTC
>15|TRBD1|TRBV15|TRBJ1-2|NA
CATSRGRTGSHGYTF
TGTGCCACCAGCCGTGGACGGACAGGGAGCCATGGCTACACCTTC
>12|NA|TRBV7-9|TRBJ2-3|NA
CASSLLGDTQYF
TGTGCCAGCAGCTTACTCGGAGATACGCAGTATTTT
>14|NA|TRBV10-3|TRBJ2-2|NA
CAISEEGHTGELFF
TGTGCCATCAGTGAGGAGGGCCACACCGGGGAGCTGTTTTTT
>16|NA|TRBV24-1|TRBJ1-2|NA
CATSGPGYGGYYGYTF
TGTGCCACCAGTGGACCGGGGTACGGGGGCTACTATGGCTACACCTTC
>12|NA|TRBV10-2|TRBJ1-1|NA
CASRGQQGEAFF
TGCGCCAGCAGGGGGCAACAAGGTGAAGCTTTCTTT
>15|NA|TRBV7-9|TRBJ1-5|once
CASRSGTPDNQPQHF
TGTGCCAGCAGGTCTGGGACACCAGATAATCAGCCCCAGCATTTT
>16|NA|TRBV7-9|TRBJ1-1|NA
CASSPRTPLMNTEAFF
TGTGCCAGCAGCCCCCGTACACCGTTGATGAACACTGAAGCTTTCTTT
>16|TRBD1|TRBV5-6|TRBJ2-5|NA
CASSFRRGLGHETQYF
TGTGCCAGCAGCTTTCGCAGGGGGCTTGGCCATGAGACCCAGTACTTC
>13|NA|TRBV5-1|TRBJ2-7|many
CASSLGGIYEQYF
TGCGCCAGCAGCTTGGGGGGGATCTACGAGCAGTACTTC
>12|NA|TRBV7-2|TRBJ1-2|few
CASSHEGRGYTF
TGTGCCAGCAGCCATGAAGGGCGAGGCTACACCTTC
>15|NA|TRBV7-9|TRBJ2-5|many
CASSPQGSVGETQYF
TGTGCCAGCAGCCCCCAGGGTTCGGTGGGAGAGACCCAGTACTTC
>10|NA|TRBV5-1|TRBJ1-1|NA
CASRDSDAFF
TGCGCCAGCAGGGACAGCGATGCTTTCTTT
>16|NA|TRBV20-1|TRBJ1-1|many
CSAREGVGRTNTEAFF
TGCAGTGCTAGAGAAGGAGTGGGCAGGACGAACACTGAAGCTTTCTTT
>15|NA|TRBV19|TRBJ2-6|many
CASRAGSAGANVLTF
TGTGCCAGTAGAGCAGGGTCCGCTGGGGCCAACGTCCTGACTTTC
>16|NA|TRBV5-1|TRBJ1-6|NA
CASSLAPTGSGPPLHF
TGCGCCAGCAGCTTGGCCCCGACGGGATCGGGTCCACCCCTCCACTTT
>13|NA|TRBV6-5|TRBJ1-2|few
CASTQGADYGYTF
TGTGCCAGCACGCAGGGCGCGGACTATGGCTACACCTTC
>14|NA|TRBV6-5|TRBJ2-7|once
CASSAGTPTGEQYF
TGTGCCAGCAGTGCCGGGACCCCCACGGGGGAGCAGTACTTC
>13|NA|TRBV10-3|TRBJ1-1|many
CAIRITENTEAFF
TGTGCCATCAGGATCACTGAGAACACTGAAGCTTTCTTT